A selection of T cell receptor beta chains follows, all from one sample in a study of T cell responses to AZD1222 COVID-19 vaccine. Data came from immunoSEQ multiplex PCR; TCRdb stores just in-frame clones and leaves some out. Among some 130,000 clones, about 93% were seen once, and the ten largest hold approximately 6.5%. Sequenced material: peripheral blood, taken 28 days after the second AZD1222 dose. The receptors shown here come from an adult who received the AZD1222 COVID-19 vaccine. Both conserved end residues are part of each CDR3. The order of the fields is clone size, J gene, D gene, V gene, CDR3 DNA, CDR3 protein. D genes are given only for firm matches. Clone size is given for some rows only: seen once, a few or many times, or a class if the clone is expanded.

>.|TRBJ1-1|TRBD1|TRBV5-6
TGTGCCAGCAGCTTGGTCGGACAGGGCGGTTGGACTGAAGCTTTCTTT
CASSLVGQGGWTEAFF
>.|TRBJ2-3|.|TRBV27
TGTGCCAGCAGTTTAGGACAGTCTAGCACAGATACGCAGTATTTT
CASSLGQSSTDTQYF
>.|TRBJ2-2|.|TRBV12-3/TRBV12-4
TGTGCCAGCAGTTTAAGGTTCGCCGGGGAGCTGTTTTTT
CASSLRFAGELFF
>.|TRBJ1-2|.|TRBV3-1/TRBV3-2
TGTGCCAGCAGCCAAGAACAGATCCATGGCTACACCTTC
CASSQEQIHGYTF
>.|TRBJ1-5|.|TRBV27
TGTGCCAGCAGTTTATTCCGCACGAATCAGCCCCAGCATTTT
CASSLFRTNQPQHF
>.|TRBJ2-2|TRBD2|TRBV7-2
TGTGCCAGCGGCAAATTCCCGGGGAGCGGGGGAGTCGGGGAGCTGTTTTTT
CASGKFPGSGGVGELFF
>.|TRBJ2-3|TRBD2|TRBV5-1
TGCGCCAGCAGCTTACCTAGCGGGGGGGCAGATACGCAGTATTTT
CASSLPSGGADTQYF
>.|TRBJ1-2|TRBD1|TRBV2
TGTGCCAGCAGTGAACAGGGGGCTAACTATGGCTACACCTTC
CASSEQGANYGYTF
>.|TRBJ2-1|.|TRBV5-1
TGCGCCAGCAGAGAGAGCAACTCCTACAATGAGCAGTTCTTC
CASRESNSYNEQFF
>.|TRBJ1-2|TRBD1|TRBV24-1
TGTGCCACCAGTGATTTGAACATCTCCGGGACAGGGGGCAAAGGCTACACCTTC
CATSDLNISGTGGKGYTF
>.|TRBJ1-1|.|TRBV27
TGTGCCAGCAGTTTATCCGGAGTAGGAGGGGGAGCTTTCTTT
CASSLSGVGGGAFF
>.|TRBJ1-3|.|TRBV7-9
TGTGCCAGCAGCTACCCCCTAGTCTCTGGAAACACCATATATTTT
CASSYPLVSGNTIYF
>.|TRBJ1-5|TRBD1|TRBV2
TGTGCCAGCAGTGAACAGGGGACAGCCTCTAATCAGCCCCAGCATTTT
CASSEQGTASNQPQHF
>.|TRBJ2-3|.|TRBV30
TGTGCCTGGAGTGTAACAGGGACAGATACGCAGTATTTT
CAWSVTGTDTQYF
>.|TRBJ2-5|.|TRBV5-1
TGCGCCAGCAGCTTGGGCCCTTTGGGGGAGACCCAGTACTTC
CASSLGPLGETQYF
>.|TRBJ1-5|.|TRBV6-6
TGTGCCAGCTTCGGGGGGAACAATCAGCCCCAGCATTTT
CASFGGNNQPQHF
>.|TRBJ1-2|.|TRBV11-2
TGTGCCAGCAGCTTAGGCCTTCGGGGAGACGGCTACACCTTC
CASSLGLRGDGYTF
>.|TRBJ2-7|.|TRBV25-1
TGTGCCAGCAGTGACCACAGGGATAGGCCCTACGAGCAGTACTTC
CASSDHRDRPYEQYF
>.|TRBJ1-6|.|TRBV19
TGTGCCAGTAGTATTGGGGTCTCACCCCTCCACTTT
CASSIGVSPLHF
>.|TRBJ1-2|.|TRBV30
TGTGCCTGGAGGCTGCCGGGGCGAGGCTATGGCTACACCTTC
CAWRLPGRGYGYTF
>few|TRBJ1-6|.|TRBV3-1/TRBV3-2
TGTGCCAGCAGCCAGTCATATAATTCACCCCTCCACTTT
CASSQSYNSPLHF
>.|TRBJ1-4|.|TRBV2
TGTGCCAGCAGGATAGGGACGGACGGGGAAAAACTGTTTTTT
CASRIGTDGEKLFF
>.|TRBJ1-4|.|TRBV24-1
TGTGCCACCAGTGATTCCCCCCAAATTCTAAGAAGATGGTTGCTGTTTTTT
CATSDSPQILRRWLLFF
>.|TRBJ2-3|TRBD2|TRBV5-1
TGCGCCAGCAGCCACCGTCCCACTAGCGGTTCTAGCACAGATACGCAGTATTTT
CASSHRPTSGSSTDTQYF
>.|TRBJ1-6|.|TRBV30
TGTGCCTGGAGTGTACTTCTCTCACCCCTCCACTTT
CAWSVLLSPLHF
>.|TRBJ2-1|.|TRBV21-1
TGTGCCAGCAGCAAAGAATGCTCCTACAATGAGCAGTTCTTC
CASSKECSYNEQFF
>few|TRBJ2-7|.|TRBV28
TGTGCCAGCAGTTTATGGACCGAAACTTACGAGCAGTACTTC
CASSLWTETYEQYF
>.|TRBJ2-7|TRBD2|TRBV2
TGTGCCAGCAGTGGACTAGCGGGGATTCTCTACGAGCAGTACTTC
CASSGLAGILYEQYF
>few|TRBJ1-2|TRBD1|TRBV7-9
TGTGCCAGCAGCTTAGCGGGCGACAGGGGTCTTGGCTACACCTTC
CASSLAGDRGLGYTF
>few|TRBJ2-5|.|TRBV2
TGTGCCAGCAGTGAAGGTGGGGAGACCCAGTACTTC
CASSEGGETQYF
>.|TRBJ2-1|.|TRBV30
TGTGCCTGGAGTAATTACAATGAGCAGTTCTTC
CAWSNYNEQFF
>.|TRBJ2-1|TRBD2|TRBV9
TGTGCCAGCAGCGTCTCCTCCGGGACTAGCGGGGATGAGCAGTTCTTC
CASSVSSGTSGDEQFF
>.|TRBJ1-5|.|TRBV7-2
TGTGCCAGCAGCGCTTATCCCACGGGTGGGAATCAGCCCCAGCATTTT
CASSAYPTGGNQPQHF
>.|TRBJ2-3|TRBD1|TRBV9
TGTGCCAGCAGCCCGCGGGACAGGGGGCGATTAGATACGCAGTATTTT
CASSPRDRGRLDTQYF
>.|TRBJ2-1|.|TRBV5-1
TGCGCCAGCAGAAGGACAGAACCCTACAATGAGCAGTTCTTC
CASRRTEPYNEQFF
>.|TRBJ1-6|TRBD1|TRBV5-1
TGCGCCAGCAGAGAGGGACAGAAGATATATAATTCACCCCTCCACTTT
CASREGQKIYNSPLHF
>.|TRBJ2-3|.|TRBV6-1
TGTGCCAGCAGTGAAGTTGTCAGGGATTCGGGTACGCAGTATTTT
CASSEVVRDSGTQYF
>.|TRBJ1-6|.|TRBV2
TGTGCCAGCAGTGAAAAGGGGGTCGTTGGTAACAATTCACCCCTCCACTTT
CASSEKGVVGNNSPLHF
>.|TRBJ1-6|.|TRBV20-1
TGCAGTGCTCTCATTAACCCCGGCATCCACTTT
CSALINPGIHF
>.|TRBJ1-2|.|TRBV30
TGTGCCTGGAGCCCCAGGACAGTGCCTAACTATGGCTACACCTTC
CAWSPRTVPNYGYTF
>.|TRBJ1-1|.|TRBV7-8
TGTGCCAGCAGCCTACATGTATCTGAAGCTTTCTTT
CASSLHVSEAFF
>.|TRBJ1-1|.|TRBV30
TGTGCCTGGAGAGTGATAAGGGGGGGCCGGGAGAACACTGAAGCTTTCTTT
CAWRVIRGGRENTEAFF
>.|TRBJ2-5|TRBD2|TRBV2
TGTGCCAGCAGTGCCACCTCGGGAGGATGGGAGGGCCAGTACTTC
CASSATSGGWEGQYF
>.|TRBJ2-7|.|TRBV2
TGTGCCGGACGGAACACGGCGGAGCAGTACTTC
CAGRNTAEQYF
>.|TRBJ1-2|.|TRBV4-1
TGCGCCAGCAGCCAAGTTGTGATAGGGAACTATGGCTACACCTTC
CASSQVVIGNYGYTF